The 18 T cell receptor beta chains reported below all come from one sample, sequenced in a study of CD8+ T cells in alopecia areata. RNA extraction was followed by reverse transcription into cDNA, which acted as the sequencing template. Assay used: immunoSEQ multiplex PCR; TCRdb lists only in-frame clones, some missing. This sample has roughly 150,000 clones, with 45% to 60% found just once. The source material was CD8+ T cells sorted from blood, sampled at week 0. Source of these receptors: a human donor with alopecia areata.

A few counts support this clone. The chain carries TRBV4-1 and TRBJ2-7; D might be TRBD2 (7 bases). The germline V gene has CDR1 MGHRA and CDR2 YSYEKL. V was shortened by 0 bases and J by 2 bases, with 17 bases between the two germline ends. This CDR3 has 17 residues. The CDR3 sequence: CASSQDVGASGAYEQYF. CDR3 sequence (DNA): TGCGCCAGCAGCCAAGATGTGGGGGCCAGCGGGGCCTACGAGCAGTACTTC.

The chain carries TRBV25-1 and TRBJ1-2, with D maybe TRBD1 (5 bases). V lost 1 base to trimming and J lost 1 base, with 7 bases between them. The CDR3 spans 14 residues. Germline V gene data show CDR1 as MGHDK and CDR2 as SYGVNS. Here the CDR3 reads CASSELGVNYGYTF. CDR3 nucleotides: TGTGCCAGCAGTGAATTAGGGGTTAACTATGGCTACACCTTC.

The J gene is TRBJ2-5, the V gene TRBV2, with 7 bases fitting TRBD1. V lost 6 bases and J lost 5; bases outside the gene matches: 12. Germline CDR1 and CDR2: SNHLY and FYNNEI. The CDR3 totals 15 residues. Written as DNA, the CDR3 is TGTGCCAGCAGCTTTTCGGCCGGGACAGTGGAGACCCAGTACTTC. It codes for CASSFSAGTVETQYF.

The rearrangement joins TRBV12-5 to TRBJ1-5; 12 bases align to TRBD1. Germline lookup yields CDR1 LGHNT and CDR2 FRNRAP. Trimming removed 5 bases from V and 7 bases from J; junction bases left unmatched: 6. This CDR3 contains 15 residues. The CDR3, as DNA: TGTGCTAGTGGTGACGGGACAGGGGGCATGCAGCCCCAGCATTTT. Encoded protein: CASGDGTGGMQPQHF.

About this clone itself: Within the sample, other DNA sequences also encode this same CDR3. The CDR3 nucleotides read TGTGCCAGCAGTCCGTCGACAGGTGATAGCAATCAGCCCCAGCATTTT. Translated, it gives CASSPSTGDSNQPQHF. This sequence joins TRBV27 and TRBJ1-5, with a tentative D call TRBD1 (6 bases). The CDR3 is 16 residues long. V was clipped by 5 bases and J by 0 bases, with 14 bases between them. Germline loops: CDR1 MNHEY, CDR2 SMNVEV (reference sequence).

The V and J genes are TRBV7-6 and TRBJ1-5; maybe TRBD1 (5 bases). CDR1 is SGHVS and CDR2 is FNYEAQ in the germline V gene. The CDR3 covers 14 residues. V shed 5 bases and J shed 3 bases, with 11 bases lying between them. CDR3 sequence reads: CASSLDSYNQPQHF. CDR3 DNA sequence: TGTGCCAGCAGCCTAGACAGCTACAATCAGCCCCAGCATTTT.

The V call is TRBV9, the J call TRBJ1-5, with 7 bases lining up with TRBD1. CDR3 size: 13 residues. From germline, CDR1 is SGDLS and CDR2 YYNGEE. Trimming removed 3 bases from V and 13 bases from J; junction bases left unmatched: 10. The CDR3 coding sequence is TGTGCCAGCAGCGCCGACCTAGGGGGCGATCAGCATTTT. Its translation is CASSADLGGDQHF.

The genes are TRBV30 and TRBJ1-5; D unresolved. CDR3 length: 13 amino acids. V lost 1 base to trimming and J lost 6 bases, with 10 bases between them. Germline V CDR1 and CDR2: GTSNPN, SVGIG (reference sequence). The CDR3 reads CAWSGLLRQPQHF. DNA of the CDR3: TGTGCCTGGAGTGGTCTCCTCCGTCAGCCCCAGCATTTT.

The J gene is TRBJ2-7, the V gene TRBV29-1; D remains unclear. The CDR3 has 11 amino acids. Germline V CDR1 and CDR2: SQVTM, ANQGSEA. V lost 7 bases and J lost 7, with 14 bases in between. In nucleotides, the CDR3 is TGCAGCGCCCTGACAAGTGGAGAGCAGTACTTC. Amino acid sequence: CSALTSGEQYF.

The DNA for the CDR3 is TGTGCCAGCAGTTACTCCACGGCGACAGGACATCAGCCCCAGCATTTT. Its protein product is CASSYSTATGHQPQHF. The chain recombines TRBV6-6 with TRBJ1-5, with TRBD1 as a possible D gene (6 bases). This CDR3 comprises 16 residues. Per germline, CDR1 MNHNY and CDR2 SVGAGI (reference sequence). V lost 0 bases and J 5 bases, leaving 14 bases between the germline ends.

The rearrangement joins TRBV4-3 to TRBJ2-7; weak D call: TRBD1 (5 bases). Germline assignment: CDR1 LGHNA and CDR2 YSLEER. V lost 0 bases and J lost 1, with 13 bases in between. The CDR3 totals 16 residues. The CDR3 region has the DNA TGCGCCAGCAGCCAAGATCTAGATGGGGCGTCCTACGAGCAGTACTTC. Encoded protein: CASSQDLDGASYEQYF.

The J gene is TRBJ1-1, the V gene TRBV30; possible D gene TRBD1, 5 bases. Per the germline V gene, CDR1 is GTSNPN and CDR2 is SVGIG (reference sequence). Trimming cost V 0 bases and J 7 bases, with 9 bases left between them. The CDR3 covers 12 residues. The CDR3 loop is CAWSVPGLEAFF. The CDR3 DNA reads as TGTGCCTGGAGTGTACCGGGGCTTGAAGCTTTCTTT.

This clone was detected a few times. The V and J genes are TRBV7-2 and TRBJ1-2; D might be TRBD1 (6 bases). The CDR3 extends over 14 amino acids. The V and J ends lost 5 bases and 6 bases respectively, with 16 bases between them. Looked up from germline, CDR1 is SGHTA and CDR2 is FQGNSA. The CDR3 region has the DNA TGTGCCAGCAGCCCAACTGCAGGGGACAATGGCTACACCTTC. Translated, it gives CASSPTAGDNGYTF.

V is TRBV9 and J is TRBJ2-3; D is ambiguous. Trimming removed 0 bases from V and 2 bases from J, with 7 bases in between. Germline CDR1 reads SGDLS; CDR2 reads YYNGEE. This CDR3 comprises 14 residues. The CDR3 DNA reads TGTGCCAGCAGCGTAGCTTCCGCCACAGATACGCAGTATTTT. Its translation: CASSVASATDTQYF.

V gene TRBV7-8 combines with J gene TRBJ2-5; TRBD2 is a possible D gene (6 bases). Trimming took off 2 bases at V and 5 bases at J, with 15 bases between the two ends. CDR1 and CDR2 from the germline V gene are SGHVS and FQNEAQ. This CDR3 spans 15 amino acids. CDR3 nucleotides: TGTGCCAGCAGCTTAAGTTTGGAGGGGCCGGAGACCCAGTACTTC. This translates into CASSLSLEGPETQYF.

The chain recombines TRBV4-3 with TRBJ2-1; tentative D call: TRBD2 (6 bases). V was trimmed by 0 bases and J by 2 bases, leaving 8 bases between them. This CDR3 region has 15 residues. Germline lookup yields CDR1 LGHNA and CDR2 YSLEER. The CDR3 DNA sequence: TGCGCCAGCAGCCAAGATCGCGGGGCCTACAATGAGCAGTTCTTC. Protein product: CASSQDRGAYNEQFF.

A note on this clone: This sample includes further DNA sequences coding for the same CDR3. J is TRBJ2-1 and V is TRBV25-1; D gene uncertain. Germline CDR1 is MGHDK and CDR2 is SYGVNS. The CDR3 sequence is 11 residues long. V dropped 3 bases and J dropped 4 bases, with 1 base sitting between them. The CDR3 reads CASSEYNEQFF. The DNA for the CDR3 is TGTGCCAGCAGTGAGTACAATGAGCAGTTCTTC. The full variable domain, completed using reference TRBV25-1 and TRBJ2-1, is EADIYQTPRYLVIGTGKKITLECSQTMGHDKMYWYQQDPGMELHLIHYSYGVNSTEKGDLSSESTVSRIRTEHFPLTLESARPSHTSQYLCASSEYNEQFFGPGTRLTVL.

This chain joins TRBV5-1 and TRBJ2-2; D gene ambiguous. The germline V gene encodes CDR1 SGHRS and CDR2 YFSETQ. This CDR3 has 15 amino acids. The ends were cut back, 0 bases at V and 1 base at J, with 7 bases in the middle. In DNA form, the CDR3 reads TGCGCCAGCAGCTTGGCTGGGGTGAACACCGGGGAGCTGTTTTTT. It translates to CASSLAGVNTGELFF. The full variable domain, in which reference TRBV5-1 and TRBJ2-2 provide the parts outside the CDR3, is KAGVTQTPRYLIKTRGQQVTLSCSPISGHRSVSWYQQTPGQGLQFLFEYFSETQRNKGNFPGRFSGRQFSNSRSEMNVSTLELGDSALYLCASSLAGVNTGELFFGEGSRLTVL.